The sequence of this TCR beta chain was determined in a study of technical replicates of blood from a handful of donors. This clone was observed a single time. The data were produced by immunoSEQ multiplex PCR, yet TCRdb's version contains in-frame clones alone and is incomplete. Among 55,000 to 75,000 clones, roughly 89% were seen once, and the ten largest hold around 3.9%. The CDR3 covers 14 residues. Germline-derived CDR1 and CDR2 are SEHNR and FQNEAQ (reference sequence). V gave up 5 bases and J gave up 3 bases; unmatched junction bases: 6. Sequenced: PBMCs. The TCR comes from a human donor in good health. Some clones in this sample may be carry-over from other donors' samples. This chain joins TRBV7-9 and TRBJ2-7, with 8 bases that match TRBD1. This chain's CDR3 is CASSNRDRRYEQYF. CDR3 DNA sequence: TGTGCCAGCAGCAACCGGGACAGGCGCTACGAGCAGTACTTC.